A single sample is the source of the 32 T cell receptor beta chains below, sequenced in a study of PD-1 blockade in classical Hodgkin lymphoma. Sequencing used immunoSEQ multiplex PCR; TCRdb keeps in-frame clones, though not all of them. The table records about 24,000 clones, 80% of them present only once. Every patient had relapsed following autologous stem cell transplantation, and cohorts differed in brentuximab vedotin exposure. The source material was peripheral blood mononuclear cells (PBMCs), sampled at baseline. The receptors here all came from a human donor with classical Hodgkin lymphoma.

Here the CDR3 DNA reads TGTGCCAGCAGCCAAGATCGCGGGGACCCGGCGGACTATGGCTACACCTTC. Translated, it gives CASSQDRGDPADYGYTF. V and J are TRBV4-2 and TRBJ1-2, with TRBD1 as a possible D gene (5 bases). Trimming pared 0 bases from V and 3 bases from J, leaving 17 bases between. The germline gives CDR1 LGHNA, CDR2 YNFKEQ. This CDR3 region has 17 residues.

This chain links TRBV27 with TRBJ2-3; the D gene is possibly TRBD2 (5 bases). V was trimmed by 4 bases and J by 2 bases, leaving 13 bases between them. Germline V gene sequence: CDR1 MNHEY, CDR2 SMNVEV (reference sequence). This CDR3 is 15 amino acids long. The CDR3 DNA is TGTGCCAGCAGTTCCCGGGAAGCTCACACAGATACGCAGTATTTT. Translation: CASSSREAHTDTQYF.

For the CDR3, the DNA is TGTGCCAGCAGTTTAGTACAGGGGAGGGGTAATGAGCAGTTCTTC. Amino acids: CASSLVQGRGNEQFF. The rearrangement links TRBV28 to TRBJ2-1, with D possibly being TRBD1 or TRBD2 (7 bases each). The V end was cut by 2 bases, the J end by 7 bases, with 15 bases between. The germline gives CDR1 MDHEN, CDR2 SYDVKM. The CDR3 length is 15 residues.

V usage is TRBV19 and J usage is TRBJ2-3, with D uncertain. CDR3 length: 15 amino acids. The V end lost 2 bases, the J end lost 0 bases, and 9 bases lay between the germline ends. Germline V gene lookup returns CDR1 LNHDA and CDR2 SQIVND (reference sequence). The CDR3 sequence is CASSISVQSTDTQYF. Here the CDR3 DNA reads TGTGCCAGTAGTATAAGTGTGCAAAGCACAGATACGCAGTATTTT.

The J gene is TRBJ1-2, the V gene TRBV6-6, with no clear D. The germline V gene encodes CDR1 MNHNY and CDR2 SVGAGI (reference sequence). This CDR3 comprises 15 residues. V lost 2 bases and J 4 bases, leaving 14 bases between the germline ends. CDR3 DNA sequence: TGTGCCAGCAGTTACGGGCCAGATTCTGGCTATGGCTACACCTTC. Its protein product is CASSYGPDSGYGYTF.

This chain connects TRBV6-6 to TRBJ2-7, with 7 bases that match TRBD2. This CDR3 spans 16 amino acids. Germline V CDR1 and CDR2: MNHNY, SVGAGI (reference sequence). Germline trimming cut 2 bases from V and 2 bases from J; bases unmatched to any gene: 9. CDR3 DNA sequence: TGTGCCAGCAGTTACCCATTGTCGGGGGGTACCTACGAGCAGTACTTC. Protein sequence: CASSYPLSGGTYEQYF.

The chain couples TRBV7-9 to TRBJ2-5; D unclear. This CDR3 is built from 13 residues. Germline CDR1 SEHNR, CDR2 FQNEAQ (reference sequence). V lost 3 bases and J lost 4, with 9 bases in between. The DNA of the CDR3 is TGTGCCAGCAGCTTTGGGGATGGAGAGACCCAGTACTTC. This codes for CASSFGDGETQYF. Full variable domain (missing parts from reference TRBV7-9 and TRBJ2-5): DTGVSQNPRHKITKRGQNVTFRCDPISEHNRLYWYRQTLGQGPEFLTYFQNEAQLEKSRLLSDRFSAERPKGSFSTLEIQRTEQGDSAMYLCASSFGDGETQYFGPGTRLLVL.

In this sample, this clone turned up a few times. The rearrangement uses TRBV2 and TRBJ2-7; D assignment may be TRBD1 or TRBD2 (6 bases each). Trimming left V 7 bases short and J 0 bases short, with 16 bases between. The CDR3 extends over 15 amino acids. The germline CDR1 and CDR2 sequences are SNHLY and FYNNEI. Here the CDR3 reads CASNQGGFSSYEQYF. The DNA for the CDR3 is TGTGCCAGCAACCAAGGGGGGTTTAGCTCCTACGAGCAGTACTTC.

V and J are TRBV18 and TRBJ2-7; D could derive from TRBD1 or TRBD2 (6 bases each). Trimming removed 0 bases at V and 7 bases at J, with 13 bases between. The CDR3 spans 14 residues. Germline V gene sequence: CDR1 KGHSH, CDR2 LQKENI. CDR3 in amino acids: CASSPPWGAGEQYF. As DNA, the CDR3 is TGTGCCAGCTCACCACCGTGGGGGGCAGGGGAGCAGTACTTC.

The chain is built from TRBV7-8 and TRBJ2-5; D gene unclear. Germline lookup yields CDR1 SGHVS and CDR2 FQNEAQ. V lost 2 bases to trimming and J lost 1 base, with 2 bases between them. The CDR3 is 12 residues long. The CDR3 coding sequence is TGTGCCAGCAGCTTATTCCAAGAGACCCAGTACTTC. As protein: CASSLFQETQYF.

This clone was counted once. The J gene is TRBJ2-5, the V gene TRBV7-6; no clear D. Germline V gene data show CDR1 as SGHVS and CDR2 as FNYEAQ. CDR3 size: 13 residues. Trimming removed 0 bases at V and 5 bases at J, with 7 bases between. The CDR3 region is CASSLALSETQYF. DNA of the CDR3: TGTGCCAGCAGCTTAGCCCTAAGTGAGACCCAGTACTTC.

This clone has more than one count but fewer than ten. This chain uses TRBV6-5 with TRBJ1-1, with a tentative D call TRBD1 (6 bases). CDR1 is MNHEY, CDR2 SVGAGI, per germline. The CDR3 contains 15 residues. V shed 4 bases and J shed 1 base, with 13 bases lying between them. CDR3 residues: CASSSTGTKNTEAFF. CDR3 DNA: TGTGCCAGCAGTTCCACAGGGACCAAGAACACTGAAGCTTTCTTT.

This chain uses TRBV4-3 with TRBJ1-5; D gene ambiguous. V was trimmed by 0 bases and J by 6 bases, leaving 6 bases between them. Germline V lookup: CDR1 LGHNA, CDR2 YSLEER. The CDR3 extends over 13 amino acids. This CDR3 is CASSQDKGQPQHF. For the CDR3, the DNA is TGCGCCAGCAGCCAAGATAAAGGTCAGCCCCAGCATTTT.

The rearrangement links TRBV9 to TRBJ1-1, with D perhaps matching TRBD1 (5 bases). CDR1 and CDR2 (germline): SGDLS, YYNGEE. The CDR3 loop spans 15 amino acids. Trimming shortened V by 5 bases and J by 1 base, and 15 bases separated the two germline ends. The CDR3 spells CASRQGVVGNTEAFF. The CDR3 DNA reads TGTGCCAGCAGACAAGGGGTAGTGGGGAACACTGAAGCTTTCTTT.

The V gene is TRBV2, the J gene TRBJ2-1; 8 bases map to TRBD2. CDR3 size: 15 residues. Germline CDR1 and CDR2: SNHLY and FYNNEI. Trimming took 6 bases from V and 7 from J; bases not matched to a gene: 11. In DNA form, the CDR3 reads TGTGCCAGCAGCTCACCTGAGCGGGGGTATAATGAGCAGTTCTTC. It yields the protein CASSSPERGYNEQFF.

This sequence joins TRBV4-2 and TRBJ2-7; the D is unclear. Between the trimmed V and J ends, which lost 5 bases and 1 base, there was a span of 9 bases. There are 13 residues in the CDR3. The germline V gene has CDR1 LGHNA and CDR2 YNFKEQ. CDR3 protein: CASSSSGSYEQYF. As DNA, the CDR3 is TGTGCCAGCAGCTCTTCGGGTTCCTACGAGCAGTACTTC.

The chain links TRBV2 to TRBJ1-2; D is unresolved. Trimming cost V 8 bases and J 2 bases, with 6 bases left between them. Germline V gene data show CDR1 as SNHLY and CDR2 as FYNNEI. The CDR3 has 11 residues. The CDR3 sequence is CASGLNYGYTF. CDR3 nucleotides: TGTGCCAGCGGGTTGAACTATGGCTACACCTTC. The full variable domain, in which reference TRBV2 and TRBJ1-2 provide the parts outside the CDR3, is EPEVTQTPSHQVTQMGQEVILRCVPISNHLYFYWYRQILGQKVEFLVSFYNNEISEKSEIFDDQFSVERPDGSNFTLKIRSTKLEDSAMYFCASGLNYGYTFGSGTRLTVV.

V is TRBV27 and J is TRBJ2-7; no definite D call. There are 14 residues in the CDR3. CDR1 and CDR2 from the germline V gene are MNHEY and SMNVEV (reference sequence). V dropped 6 bases and J dropped 3 bases, with 15 bases sitting between them. DNA of the CDR3: TGTGCCAGCAGCCCCTCGGGCCGAATCTACGAGCAGTACTTC. Protein sequence: CASSPSGRIYEQYF.

V gene TRBV11-2 combines with J gene TRBJ2-3; no clear D gene. There are 12 residues in the CDR3. Trimming cost V 1 base and J 9 bases, with 8 bases left between them. The germline V gene has CDR1 SGHAT and CDR2 FQNNGV. This CDR3 reads CASSLALGTQYF. The CDR3 DNA sequence: TGTGCCAGCAGCTTAGCCCTTGGAACGCAGTATTTT.

V and J are TRBV6-6 and TRBJ2-7; TRBD2 agrees at 11 bases. Trimming cost V 6 bases and J 5 bases; bases outside gene matches: 9. The CDR3 length is 15 residues. Germline CDR1 and CDR2: MNHNY and SVGAGI (reference sequence). Here the CDR3 reads CASRDSGGAVNEQYF. The CDR3 coding sequence is TGTGCCAGCAGAGATAGCGGGGGGGCGGTGAACGAGCAGTACTTC.

The rearrangement links TRBV6-5 to TRBJ1-2, with TRBD1 matching over 7 bases. Losses at the gene ends were 2 bases for V and 0 bases for J; bases not matched to a gene: 3. From germline, CDR1 is MNHEY and CDR2 SVGAGI. The CDR3 sequence is 15 residues long. In DNA form, the CDR3 reads TGTGCCAGCAGTTACCTTCAGGGGGCTAACTATGGCTACACCTTC. Its protein product is CASSYLQGANYGYTF.

V and J are TRBV7-2 and TRBJ2-3, with 11 bases aligning to TRBD2. In germline, CDR1 is SGHTA, CDR2 FQGNSA. The CDR3 has 17 amino acids. With 1 base clipped from V and 4 bases from J, the junction kept 7 bases outside the gene matches. The CDR3 loop reads CASSLGVSGGGPDTQYF. The CDR3 coding sequence is TGTGCCAGCAGCTTAGGAGTTAGCGGGGGGGGTCCAGATACGCAGTATTTT.

The J gene is TRBJ2-5, the V gene TRBV5-4; TRBD2 is a possible D gene (5 bases). V lost 6 bases and J lost 3, with 18 bases in between. The CDR3 length is 15 residues. The germline gives CDR1 SGHNT, CDR2 YYREEE (reference sequence). The CDR3 loop reads CASNFERAPEETQYF. The CDR3 DNA reads TGTGCCAGCAATTTTGAGAGGGCCCCTGAAGAGACCCAGTACTTC. The variable domain in full, completed from reference TRBV5-4 and TRBJ2-5, reads ETGVTQSPTHLIKTRGQQVTLRCSSQSGHNTVSWYQQALGQGPQFIFQYYREEENGRGNFPPRFSGLQFPNYSSELNVNALELDDSALYLCASNFERAPEETQYFGPGTRLLVL.

This chain links TRBV11-2 with TRBJ2-7; 7 nucleotides align to TRBD1. Germline V gene lookup returns CDR1 SGHAT and CDR2 FQNNGV. Trimming cost V 4 bases and J 6 bases; bases outside gene matches: 3. The CDR3 is 12 residues long. For the CDR3, the DNA is TGTGCCAGCAGCTCGACAGGGATCGAGCAGTACTTC. Its translation: CASSSTGIEQYF.

The chain couples TRBV7-2 to TRBJ1-2; D remains unclear. Germline CDR1 and CDR2: SGHTA and FQGNSA. This CDR3 region has 13 residues. The V end lost 3 bases, the J end lost 4 bases, and 9 bases lay between the germline ends. Here the CDR3 DNA reads TGTGCCAGCAGCTTGGGTCTGGGCTATGGCTACACCTTC. This encodes CASSLGLGYGYTF.

The chain couples TRBV19 to TRBJ1-5, with 9 bases aligning to TRBD1. With V trimmed by 5 bases and J by 0 bases, 8 bases remained unmatched. The CDR3 has 17 residues. Germline V gene sequence: CDR1 LNHDA, CDR2 SQIVND (reference sequence). CDR3 coding DNA: TGTGCCAGTAGTGTACAGGGGGCTATATATAGCAATCAGCCCCAGCATTTT. Its protein is CASSVQGAIYSNQPQHF.

The V gene is TRBV28, the J gene TRBJ2-3; D is undetermined. Deletions cut 5 bases from V and 2 bases from J, with 11 bases between. The CDR3 covers 14 residues. In germline, CDR1 is MDHEN, CDR2 SYDVKM. The CDR3 here is CASSLGRSTDTQYF. In DNA form, the CDR3 reads TGTGCCAGCAGTCTCGGACGCTCCACAGATACGCAGTATTTT.

V is TRBV6-1 and J is TRBJ1-6; D may be TRBD1 (5 bases). The CDR3 has 14 residues. Trimming took off 5 bases at V and 2 bases at J, with 7 bases between the two ends. The germline V gene encodes CDR1 MNHNS and CDR2 SASEGT. The CDR3 here is CASSTGPYNSPLHF. DNA of the CDR3: TGTGCCAGCAGTACAGGACCCTATAATTCACCCCTCCACTTT.

This clone appeared a few times. Here the CDR3 reads CASSTQGKENEKLFF. CDR3 nucleotide sequence: TGTGCCAGCAGCACGCAGGGGAAGGAAAATGAAAAACTGTTTTTT. This sequence joins TRBV7-9 and TRBJ1-4; D may be TRBD1 (6 bases). Germline values: CDR1 SEHNR, CDR2 FQNEAQ (reference sequence). Trimming took off 5 bases at V and 5 bases at J, with 15 bases between the two ends. The CDR3 runs to 15 residues.

The CDR3 spells CASSSTGGSGDTQYF. The CDR3 DNA reads TGTGCCAGCAGCTCGACAGGGGGCTCGGGAGATACGCAGTATTTT. The gene calls are TRBV6-4 and TRBJ2-3; 10 bases agree with TRBD1. V was pared by 6 bases and J by 5 bases, with 8 bases of the junction left unmatched. CDR1 and CDR2 from the germline V gene are MRHNA and SNTAGT. This CDR3 has 15 amino acids.

V and J are TRBV4-3 and TRBJ2-7, with a weak D call TRBD2 (6 bases). The CDR3 runs 14 residues. Germline CDR1 and CDR2: LGHNA and YSLEER. The germline V and J ends were trimmed by 1 base and 2 bases, with 9 bases remaining between them. The CDR3 bases are TGCGCCAGCAGCCAAGCCCGGGGGACCTACGAGCAGTACTTC. Translation: CASSQARGTYEQYF.

In its sample, this clone was seen a few times. The chain carries TRBV7-9 and TRBJ2-7; no clear D. V lost 2 bases, J lost 4 bases, and 18 bases lay in between. Germline lookup yields CDR1 SEHNR and CDR2 FQNEAQ (reference sequence). The length of the CDR3 is 16 residues. CDR3 nucleotide sequence: TGTGCCAGCAGCTTATTGGGAAGGGCGAGACATTACGAGCAGTACTTC. Protein sequence: CASSLLGRARHYEQYF.